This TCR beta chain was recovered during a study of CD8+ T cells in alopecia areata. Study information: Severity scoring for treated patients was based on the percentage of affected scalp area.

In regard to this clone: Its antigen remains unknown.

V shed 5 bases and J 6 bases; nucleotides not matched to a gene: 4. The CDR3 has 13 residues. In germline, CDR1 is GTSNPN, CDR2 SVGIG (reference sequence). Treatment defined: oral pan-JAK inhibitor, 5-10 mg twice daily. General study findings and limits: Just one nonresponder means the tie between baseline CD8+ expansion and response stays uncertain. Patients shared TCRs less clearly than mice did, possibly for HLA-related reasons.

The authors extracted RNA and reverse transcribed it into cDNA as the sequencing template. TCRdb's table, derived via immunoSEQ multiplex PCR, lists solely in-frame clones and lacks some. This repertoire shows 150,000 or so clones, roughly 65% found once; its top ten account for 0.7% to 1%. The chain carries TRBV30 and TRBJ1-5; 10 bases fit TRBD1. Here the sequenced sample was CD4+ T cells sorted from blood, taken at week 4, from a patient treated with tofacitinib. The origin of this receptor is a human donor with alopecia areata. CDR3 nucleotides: TGTGCCTGGGGACAGGGGGTCTCTCAGCCCCAGCATTTT. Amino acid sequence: CAWGQGVSQPQHF.